The 13 T cell receptor beta chains presented below share a single source sample, sequenced in a study of graft-versus-host responses after intestinal transplantation. Sequencing used immunoSEQ multiplex PCR; TCRdb keeps in-frame clones, though not all of them. The sample has some 110,000 clones, about 92% seen once. Their target antigens are unknown. The starting material was unstimulated CD8+ T cells sorted from spleen or lymph node cells, obtained before transplant. These receptors were obtained from a human donor who was the organ donor for an intestinal transplant.

The rearrangement joins TRBV19 to TRBJ2-1, with 9 bases that match TRBD2. CDR1 and CDR2 (germline): LNHDA, SQIVND (reference sequence). V gave up 5 bases and J gave up 2 bases; unmatched junction bases: 1. CDR3 size: 14 residues. The CDR3 DNA sequence: TGTGCCAGTAGTTCTAGCGGGACCTACAATGAGCAGTTCTTC. Its translation is CASSSSGTYNEQFF.

The V call is TRBV19, the J call TRBJ1-2; 7 positions agree with TRBD1. CDR1 and CDR2 (germline): LNHDA, SQIVND (reference sequence). The V segment lost 6 bases and the J segment 10 bases; nucleotides outside the gene matches: 5. The CDR3 runs 11 residues. In DNA, the CDR3 is TGTGCCAGTAGCCCGGGACAGCTCTACACCTTC. Translation: CASSPGQLYTF. The full variable domain, with the rest looked up from reference TRBV19 and TRBJ1-2, is DGGITQSPKYLFRKEGQNVTLSCEQNLNHDAMYWYRQDPGQGLRLIYYSQIVNDFQKGDIAEGYSVSREKKESFPLTVTSAQKNPTAFYLCASSPGQLYTFGSGTRLTVV.

Concerning this clone: At one end the junction does not follow the germline gene, possibly because of a read error. This sample includes further DNA sequences coding for the same CDR3. This sequence joins TRBV9 and TRBJ1-1, with 8 bases identical to TRBD1. CDR3 length equals 13 residues. Germline V gene sequence: CDR1 SGDLS, CDR2 YYNGEE. This chain's CDR3 is CASSGQGSLEAFF. The CDR3, as DNA: TGTGCCAGCAGCGGACAGGGGAGCCTAGAAGCCTTCTTT.

The CDR3 nucleotides read TGTGCCAGCAGCCAAGATTTAAACAATGAGCAGTTCTTC. Protein: CASSQDLNNEQFF. The chain has TRBV4-2 and TRBJ2-1; no clear D gene. This CDR3 is 13 amino acids long. Trimming stripped 0 bases from V and 5 bases from J, with 5 bases between. From germline, CDR1 is LGHNA and CDR2 YNFKEQ.

This clone was detected only once. This chain uses TRBV6-1 with TRBJ1-2; 7 nucleotides match TRBD1. V shed 4 bases, J shed 2 bases, and the junction held 1 base outside the gene matches. CDR3 length: 13 residues. Germline V gives CDR1 MNHNS, CDR2 SASEGT. CDR3 DNA: TGTGCCAGCAGTGGGACAGGCAACTATGGCTACACCTTC. This sequence encodes CASSGTGNYGYTF.

For the CDR3, the DNA is TGTGCCAGCAGCCCGGGACCCCTGGAGGGGGAGCTGTTTTTT. Residues: CASSPGPLEGELFF. The J gene is TRBJ2-2, the V gene TRBV4-2, with D perhaps matching TRBD1 or TRBD2 (5 bases each). Germline V gene data show CDR1 as LGHNA and CDR2 as YNFKEQ. The CDR3 contains 14 residues. Trimming pared 4 bases from V and 8 bases from J, leaving 14 bases between.

This chain links TRBV30 with TRBJ1-1; maybe TRBD1 (6 bases). Germline V lookup: CDR1 GTSNPN, CDR2 SVGIG (reference sequence). V was shortened by 4 bases and J by 3 bases, with 12 bases between the two germline ends. The CDR3 length is 13 residues. CDR3 residues: CAWTETGDTEAFF. CDR3 nucleotides: TGTGCCTGGACGGAGACAGGAGACACTGAAGCTTTCTTT. The full variable domain, rest sourced from reference TRBV30 and TRBJ1-1, is SQTIHQWPATLVQPVGSPLSLECTVEGTSNPNLYWYRQAAGRGLQLLFYSVGIGQISSEVPQNLSASRPQDRQFILSSKKLLLSDSGFYLCAWTETGDTEAFFGQGTRLTVV.

The rearrangement uses TRBV6-6 and TRBJ2-1, with D possibly being TRBD2 (6 bases). Looked up from germline, CDR1 is MNHNY and CDR2 is SVGAGI (reference sequence). CDR3 length: 14 residues. Trimming stripped 7 bases from V and 8 bases from J, with 18 bases between. For the CDR3, the DNA is TGTGCCAGCACTCCGGGACTCAAGTCCCATGAGCAGTTCTTC. Residues: CASTPGLKSHEQFF.

This rearrangement joins TRBV10-2 to TRBJ2-7; 10 nucleotides align to TRBD2. Trimming took 9 bases from V and 4 from J; bases not matched to a gene: 9. Germline CDR1 reads WSHSY; CDR2 reads SAAADI. The CDR3 extends over 14 amino acids. DNA for the CDR3: TGCGCCAGTCGTCCGGGACTAGCGCAATACGAGCAGTACTTC. Translation gives CASRPGLAQYEQYF.

J is TRBJ2-2 and V is TRBV27; unclear D gene. Germline V lookup: CDR1 MNHEY, CDR2 SMNVEV (reference sequence). The CDR3 spans 13 residues. Deletions cut 5 bases from V and 6 bases from J, with 10 bases between. This CDR3 reads CASSPLGAGELFF. In DNA, the CDR3 is TGTGCCAGCAGTCCCCTTGGAGCCGGGGAGCTGTTTTTT.

This sequence joins TRBV29-1 and TRBJ2-3; 12 positions agree with TRBD2. The germline V gene encodes CDR1 SQVTM and CDR2 ANQGSEA. This CDR3 is built from 15 residues. The trim removed 7 bases at V and 3 bases at J, leaving 8 bases unmatched. The chain's CDR3 is CSADPTSGSTDTQYF. CDR3 nucleotides: TGCAGCGCGGACCCGACTAGCGGGAGTACAGATACGCAGTATTTT.

With respect to this clone: At the DNA level, this CDR3 is encoded by other sequences in the same sample as well. The rearrangement uses TRBV19 and TRBJ2-2; possibly TRBD2 for D (5 bases). This CDR3 region has 14 residues. CDR1 and CDR2 from the germline V gene are LNHDA and SQIVND (reference sequence). Trimming took off 5 bases at V and 3 bases at J, with 10 bases between the two ends. CDR3 residues: CASSPGLYTGELFF. For the CDR3, the DNA is TGTGCCAGTAGTCCGGGGTTGTACACCGGGGAGCTGTTTTTT.

The table lists this clone with a count of one. The rearrangement uses TRBV4-1 and TRBJ2-7; TRBD2 agrees at 9 bases. V was pared by 3 bases and J by 0 bases, with 3 bases of the junction left unmatched. There are 15 residues in the CDR3. Germline assignment: CDR1 MGHRA and CDR2 YSYEKL. DNA of the CDR3: TGCGCCAGCAGCCACCGACTAGCGGACTCCTACGAGCAGTACTTC. It yields the protein CASSHRLADSYEQYF.